The T cell receptor beta chain under discussion was sequenced for a study of blood T cell repertoires in COVID-19. About the study: There were acute and convalescent COVID-19 samples, and they came from the United States, Italy and Spain. T cells, B-cell-depleted T cells, or PBMCs supplied cDNA or gDNA.

The V and J ends lost 2 bases and 5 bases, in that order; junction bases with no gene match: 6. Per the germline V gene, CDR1 is SEHNR and CDR2 is FQNEAQ (reference sequence). The CDR3 has 15 residues. In the source study's methods: Reference gene primer amplification in the assay estimated nucleated cell counts. The method was immunoSEQ multiplex PCR; TCRdb's version includes in-frame clones alone and lacks a portion of them. That table supplies the V and J calls and clone size; D and trimming were determined from the DNA. Counted here are 130,000 or so clones, 86% occurring once; the ten biggest clones make up around 4.7%.

The receptor's source is a man aged 40-50 years with acute or convalescent COVID-19. The rearrangement joins TRBV7-9 to TRBJ2-7; 10 nucleotides agree with TRBD1. Sample: peripheral blood. The CDR3: CASSLSGTGENEQYF. CDR3 DNA sequence: TGTGCCAGCAGCTTATCCGGGACAGGGGAAAACGAGCAGTACTTC.